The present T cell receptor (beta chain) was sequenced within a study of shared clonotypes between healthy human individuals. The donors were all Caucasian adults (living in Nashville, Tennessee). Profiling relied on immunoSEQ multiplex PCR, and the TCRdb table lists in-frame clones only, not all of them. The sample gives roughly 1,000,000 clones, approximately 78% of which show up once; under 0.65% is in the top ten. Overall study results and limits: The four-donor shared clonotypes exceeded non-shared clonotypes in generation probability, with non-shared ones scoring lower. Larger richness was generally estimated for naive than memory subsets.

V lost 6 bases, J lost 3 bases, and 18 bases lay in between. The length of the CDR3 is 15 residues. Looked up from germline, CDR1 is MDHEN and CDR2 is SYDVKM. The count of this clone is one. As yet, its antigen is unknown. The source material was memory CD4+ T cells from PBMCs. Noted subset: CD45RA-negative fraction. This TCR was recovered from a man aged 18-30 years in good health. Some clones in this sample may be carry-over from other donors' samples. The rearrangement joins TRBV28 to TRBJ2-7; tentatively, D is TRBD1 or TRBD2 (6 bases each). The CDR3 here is CASSSPGALHYEQYF. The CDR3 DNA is TGTGCCAGCAGCTCCCCGGGGGCGTTACACTACGAGCAGTACTTC.